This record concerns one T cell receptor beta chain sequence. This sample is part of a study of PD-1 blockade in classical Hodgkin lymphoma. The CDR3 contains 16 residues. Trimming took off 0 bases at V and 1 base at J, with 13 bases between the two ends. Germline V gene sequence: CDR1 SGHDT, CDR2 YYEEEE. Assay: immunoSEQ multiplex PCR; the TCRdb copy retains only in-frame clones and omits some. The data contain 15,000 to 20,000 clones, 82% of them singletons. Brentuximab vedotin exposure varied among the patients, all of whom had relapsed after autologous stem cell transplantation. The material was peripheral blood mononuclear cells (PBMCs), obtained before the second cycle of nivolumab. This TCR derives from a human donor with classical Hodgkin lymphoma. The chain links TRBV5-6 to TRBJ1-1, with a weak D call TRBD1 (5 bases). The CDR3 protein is CASSLGQLLSNTEAFF. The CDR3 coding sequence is TGTGCCAGCAGCTTGGGACAGCTACTTTCGAACACTGAAGCTTTCTTT.